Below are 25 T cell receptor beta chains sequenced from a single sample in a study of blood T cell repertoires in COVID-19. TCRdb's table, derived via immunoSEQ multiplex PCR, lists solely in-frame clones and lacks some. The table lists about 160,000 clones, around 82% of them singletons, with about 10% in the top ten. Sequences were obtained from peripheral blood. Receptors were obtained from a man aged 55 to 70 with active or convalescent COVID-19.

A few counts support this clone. CDR3 residues: CSVDGTELLPSNYGYTF. CDR3 bases: TGCAGCGTTGACGGGACAGAGCTCTTACCTTCTAACTATGGCTACACCTTC. The chain carries TRBV29-1 and TRBJ1-2; TRBD1 agrees at 7 bases. Germline loops: CDR1 SQVTM, CDR2 ANQGSEA. The CDR3 is 17 amino acids. J was trimmed by 0 bases and V by 3 bases; bases with no gene match: 13.

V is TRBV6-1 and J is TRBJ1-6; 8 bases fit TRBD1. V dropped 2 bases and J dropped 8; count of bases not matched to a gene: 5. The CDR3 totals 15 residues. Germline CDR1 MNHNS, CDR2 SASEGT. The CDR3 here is CASSERQGIYSPLHF. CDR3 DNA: TGTGCCAGCAGTGAACGACAGGGGATTTATTCACCCCTCCACTTT.

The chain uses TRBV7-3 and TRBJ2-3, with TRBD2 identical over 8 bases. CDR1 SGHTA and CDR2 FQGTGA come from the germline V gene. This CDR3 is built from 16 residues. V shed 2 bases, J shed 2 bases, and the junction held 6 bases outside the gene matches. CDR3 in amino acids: CASSLDGGGPTDTQYF. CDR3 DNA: TGTGCCAGCAGCTTAGACGGCGGGGGGCCCACAGATACGCAGTATTTT.

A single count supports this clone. The CDR3, as DNA: TGCGCCGAGACAGGGGGGTATGGCTACACCTTC. Amino acid sequence: CAETGGYGYTF. This chain links TRBV20-1 with TRBJ1-2; 9 bases match TRBD1. There are 11 residues in the CDR3. Per germline, CDR1 DFQATT and CDR2 SNEGSKA (reference sequence).

The CDR3 bases are TGCAGTGCTGCAGGGTCAACTGAAGCTTTCTTT. Its translation: CSAAGSTEAFF. V is TRBV20-1 and J is TRBJ1-1; D is perhaps TRBD1 (5 bases). Deletions cut 5 bases from V and 5 bases from J, with 9 bases between. The CDR3 is 11 residues long. Germline CDR1 reads DFQATT; CDR2 reads SNEGSKA (reference sequence).

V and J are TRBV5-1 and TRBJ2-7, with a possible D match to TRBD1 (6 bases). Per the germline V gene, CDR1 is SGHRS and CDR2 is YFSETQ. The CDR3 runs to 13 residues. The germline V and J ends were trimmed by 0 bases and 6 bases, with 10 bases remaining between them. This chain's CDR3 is CASSLVQGFEQYF. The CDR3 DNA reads TGCGCCAGCAGCTTGGTCCAGGGGTTCGAGCAGTACTTC.

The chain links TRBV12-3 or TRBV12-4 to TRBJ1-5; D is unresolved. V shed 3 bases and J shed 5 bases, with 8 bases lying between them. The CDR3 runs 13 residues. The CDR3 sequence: CASSFGEDQPQHF. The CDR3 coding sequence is TGTGCCAGCAGTTTTGGTGAGGATCAGCCCCAGCATTTT.

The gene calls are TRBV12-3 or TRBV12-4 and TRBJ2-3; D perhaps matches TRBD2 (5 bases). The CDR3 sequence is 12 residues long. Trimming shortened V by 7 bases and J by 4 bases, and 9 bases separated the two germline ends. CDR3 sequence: CASTQRADTQYF. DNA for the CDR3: TGTGCCAGCACCCAGAGGGCAGATACGCAGTATTTT.

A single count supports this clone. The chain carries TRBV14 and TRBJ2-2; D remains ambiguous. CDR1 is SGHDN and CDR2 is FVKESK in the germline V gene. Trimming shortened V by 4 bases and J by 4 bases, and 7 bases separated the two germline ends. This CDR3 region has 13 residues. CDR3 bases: TGTGCCAGCAGCCCGCGCACCACCGGGGAGCTGTTTTTT. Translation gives CASSPRTTGELFF.

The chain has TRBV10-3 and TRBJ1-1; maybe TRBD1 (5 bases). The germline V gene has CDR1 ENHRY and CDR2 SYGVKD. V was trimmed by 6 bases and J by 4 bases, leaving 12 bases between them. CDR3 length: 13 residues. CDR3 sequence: CAIRGDSRTEAFF. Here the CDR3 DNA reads TGTGCCATCAGAGGCGACAGTCGCACTGAAGCTTTCTTT.

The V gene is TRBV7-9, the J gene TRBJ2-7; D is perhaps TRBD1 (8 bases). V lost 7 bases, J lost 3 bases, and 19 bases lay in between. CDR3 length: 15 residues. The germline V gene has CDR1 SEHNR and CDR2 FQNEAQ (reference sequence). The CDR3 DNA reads TGTGCCAGCACCCTCACAGGGGGGGGTCACTACGAGCAGTACTTC. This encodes CASTLTGGGHYEQYF.

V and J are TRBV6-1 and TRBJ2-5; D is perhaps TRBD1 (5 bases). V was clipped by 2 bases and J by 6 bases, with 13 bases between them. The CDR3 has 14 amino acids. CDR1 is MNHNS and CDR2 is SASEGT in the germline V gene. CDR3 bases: TGTGCCAGCAGTGAACTGGCCAGGGCAAAGACCCAGTACTTC. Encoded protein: CASSELARAKTQYF.

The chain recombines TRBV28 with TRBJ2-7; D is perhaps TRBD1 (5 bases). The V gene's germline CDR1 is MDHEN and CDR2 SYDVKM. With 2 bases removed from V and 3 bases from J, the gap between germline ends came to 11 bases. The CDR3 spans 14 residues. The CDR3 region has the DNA TGTGCCAGCAGTTTACAATCAGGGTTCTACGAGCAGTACTTC. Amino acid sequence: CASSLQSGFYEQYF.

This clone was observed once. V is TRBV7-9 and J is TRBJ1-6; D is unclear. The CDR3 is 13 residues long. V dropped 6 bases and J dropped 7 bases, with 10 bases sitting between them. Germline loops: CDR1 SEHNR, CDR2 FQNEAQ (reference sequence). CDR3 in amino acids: CASSVKPNSPLHF. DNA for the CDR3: TGTGCCAGCAGTGTGAAGCCAAATTCACCCCTCCACTTT.

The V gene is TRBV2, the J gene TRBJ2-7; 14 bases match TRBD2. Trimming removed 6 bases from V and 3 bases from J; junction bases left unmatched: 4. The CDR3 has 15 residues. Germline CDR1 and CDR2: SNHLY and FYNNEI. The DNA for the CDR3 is TGTGCCAGCAGCCCCGGGACTAGCGGGAGCTACGAGCAGTACTTC. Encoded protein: CASSPGTSGSYEQYF.

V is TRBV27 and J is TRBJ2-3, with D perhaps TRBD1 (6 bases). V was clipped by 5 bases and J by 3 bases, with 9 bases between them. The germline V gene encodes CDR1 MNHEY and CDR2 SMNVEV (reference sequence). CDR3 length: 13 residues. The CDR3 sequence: CASSPRGTDTQYF. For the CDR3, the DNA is TGTGCCAGCAGTCCCAGGGGTACAGATACGCAGTATTTT.

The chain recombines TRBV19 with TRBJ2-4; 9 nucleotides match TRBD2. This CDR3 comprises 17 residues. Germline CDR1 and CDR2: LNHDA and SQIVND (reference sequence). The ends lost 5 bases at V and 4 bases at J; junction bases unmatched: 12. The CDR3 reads CASSSPSGVATKNIQYF. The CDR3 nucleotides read TGTGCCAGTAGTTCTCCTAGCGGGGTGGCTACAAAAAACATTCAGTACTTC.

The CDR3 spells CASSPDRGNTEAFF. DNA for the CDR3: TGTGCCAGCAGCCCGGACAGGGGGAACACTGAAGCTTTCTTT. J is TRBJ1-1 and V is TRBV13, with TRBD1 identical over 9 bases. Trimming at V came to 5 bases and at J to 1 base, leaving 2 bases not matched to a gene. The CDR3 loop spans 14 amino acids. Germline values: CDR1 PRHDT, CDR2 FYEKMQ (reference sequence).

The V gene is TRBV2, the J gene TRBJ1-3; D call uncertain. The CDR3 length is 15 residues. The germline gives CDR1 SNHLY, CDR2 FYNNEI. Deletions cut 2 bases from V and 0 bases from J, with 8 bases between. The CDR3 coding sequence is TGTGCCAGCAGTGAAATAGTGAGCTCTGGAAACACCATATATTTT. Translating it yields CASSEIVSSGNTIYF.

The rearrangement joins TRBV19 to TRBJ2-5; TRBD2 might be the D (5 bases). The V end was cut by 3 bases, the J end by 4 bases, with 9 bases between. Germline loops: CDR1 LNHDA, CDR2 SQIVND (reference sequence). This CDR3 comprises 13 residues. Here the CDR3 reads CASSILGRETQYF. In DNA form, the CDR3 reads TGTGCCAGTAGTATCCTGGGGAGAGAGACCCAGTACTTC.

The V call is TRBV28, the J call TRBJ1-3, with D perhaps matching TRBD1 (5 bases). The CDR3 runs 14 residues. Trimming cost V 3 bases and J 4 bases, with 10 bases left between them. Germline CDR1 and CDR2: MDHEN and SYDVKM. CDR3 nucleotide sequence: TGTGCCAGCAGTTTGCCAGGGAGGGGAAACACCATATATTTT. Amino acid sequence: CASSLPGRGNTIYF.

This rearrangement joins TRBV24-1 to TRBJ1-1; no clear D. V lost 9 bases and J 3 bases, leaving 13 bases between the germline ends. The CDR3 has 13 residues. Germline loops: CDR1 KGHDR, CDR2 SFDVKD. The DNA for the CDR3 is TGTGCCACCGCCAGCGACGGGGACACTGAAGCTTTCTTT. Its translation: CATASDGDTEAFF.

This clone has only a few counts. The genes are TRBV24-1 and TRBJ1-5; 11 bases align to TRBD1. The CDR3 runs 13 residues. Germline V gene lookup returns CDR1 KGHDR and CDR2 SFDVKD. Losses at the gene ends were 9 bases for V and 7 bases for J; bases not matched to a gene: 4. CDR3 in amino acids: CATGGQGDQPQHF. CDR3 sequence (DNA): TGTGCCACCGGGGGACAGGGGGACCAGCCCCAGCATTTT.

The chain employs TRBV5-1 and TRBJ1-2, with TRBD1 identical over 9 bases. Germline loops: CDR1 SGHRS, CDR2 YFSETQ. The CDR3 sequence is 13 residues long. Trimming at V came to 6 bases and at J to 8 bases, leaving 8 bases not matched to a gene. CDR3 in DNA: TGCGCCAGCACCGGGGACAGGGCTGAGGGCTACACCTTC. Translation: CASTGDRAEGYTF.

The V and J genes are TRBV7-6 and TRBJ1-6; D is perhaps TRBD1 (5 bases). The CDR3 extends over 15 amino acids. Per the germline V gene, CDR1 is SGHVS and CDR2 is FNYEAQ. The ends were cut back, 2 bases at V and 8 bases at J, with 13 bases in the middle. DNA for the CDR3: TGTGCCAGCAGCTTAAGGCAGGGCTTCGATTCACCCCTCCACTTT. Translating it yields CASSLRQGFDSPLHF.